This is a list of T cell receptor beta chains from one sample in a study of beta chain features in type 1 diabetes. Profiling relied on immunoSEQ multiplex PCR, and the TCRdb table lists in-frame clones only, not all of them. The repertoire holds some 15,000 clones, with approximately 40% as singletons. Input material: stem cell memory CD4+ T cells from blood. These receptors were taken from a woman aged 40 to 50 in good health. The CDR3 runs from the conserved cysteine through the conserved F or W. D genes are given only for firm matches. Size tells how often a clone was seen (once, few, many) or the class of an expanded clone, and some rows leave it out.

j_gene: TRBJ2-5
v_gene: TRBV5-4
d_gene: -
abundance: -
CDR3nt: TGTGCCAGCAGCTTCCAGGCGGGGAAAGAGACCCAGTACTTC
CDR3aa: CASSFQAGKETQYF

j_gene: TRBJ2-7
v_gene: TRBV29-1
d_gene: TRBD1
abundance: -
CDR3nt: TGCAGCGTTGAAGATAGGGGGACAGTAGCCTACGAGCAGTACTTC
CDR3aa: CSVEDRGTVAYEQYF

j_gene: TRBJ1-1
v_gene: TRBV12-5
d_gene: -
abundance: -
CDR3nt: TGTGCTAGTGGTTTGGTACTAGGGCGTAGGGCTGACACTGAAGCTTTCTTT
CDR3aa: CASGLVLGRRADTEAFF

j_gene: TRBJ1-1
v_gene: TRBV6-5
d_gene: -
abundance: few
CDR3nt: TGTGCCAGCAGTTACGGCAGTCAGGTAGCTGAAGCTTTCTTT
CDR3aa: CASSYGSQVAEAFF

j_gene: TRBJ1-2
v_gene: TRBV7-9
d_gene: -
abundance: -
CDR3nt: TGTGCCAGCAGCCTCGGGATTAACTATGGCTACACCTTC
CDR3aa: CASSLGINYGYTF

j_gene: TRBJ2-7
v_gene: TRBV7-2
d_gene: TRBD1
abundance: few
CDR3nt: TGTGCCAGCAGCCCCCGGACAGGGACCTACGAGCAGTACTTC
CDR3aa: CASSPRTGTYEQYF

j_gene: TRBJ1-2
v_gene: TRBV4-1
d_gene: -
abundance: -
CDR3nt: TGCGCCAGCAGCCAAGAGTATCCAGGGGTAGGCTACACCTTC
CDR3aa: CASSQEYPGVGYTF

j_gene: TRBJ2-5
v_gene: TRBV7-2
d_gene: -
abundance: once
CDR3nt: TGTGCCAGCAGCTTGTCCAGGCTGGGAGGAGAGACCCAGTACTTC
CDR3aa: CASSLSRLGGETQYF

j_gene: TRBJ1-2
v_gene: TRBV27
d_gene: -
abundance: -
CDR3nt: TGTGCCAGCAGCCAGGAAGGCTATGGCTACACCTTC
CDR3aa: CASSQEGYGYTF

j_gene: TRBJ2-2
v_gene: TRBV6-6
d_gene: -
abundance: -
CDR3nt: TGTGCCAGCAGGGTCGGGGAACCCGGGGAGCTGTTTTTT
CDR3aa: CASRVGEPGELFF

j_gene: TRBJ2-7
v_gene: TRBV5-8
d_gene: -
abundance: -
CDR3nt: TGTGCCAGCAGCTTCAGGCGATCGACCTACGAGCAGTACTTC
CDR3aa: CASSFRRSTYEQYF

j_gene: TRBJ2-6
v_gene: TRBV18
d_gene: TRBD1
abundance: -
CDR3nt: TGTGCCACCCGACTGCTGGGACAGGGGAAGTTTGGGGCCAACGTCCTGACTTTC
CDR3aa: CATRLLGQGKFGANVLTF

j_gene: TRBJ1-1
v_gene: TRBV6-6
d_gene: TRBD1
abundance: few
CDR3nt: TGTGCCACCCGGGACAGTGGGAACACTGAAGCTTTCTTT
CDR3aa: CATRDSGNTEAFF

j_gene: TRBJ2-1
v_gene: TRBV7-6
d_gene: TRBD2
abundance: few
CDR3nt: TGTGCCAGCAGCATCCGTACTAGCGGGGGGGGAAATGAGCAGTTCTTC
CDR3aa: CASSIRTSGGGNEQFF

j_gene: TRBJ2-1
v_gene: TRBV7-7
d_gene: TRBD2
abundance: -
CDR3nt: TGTGCCAGCAGCTTAAGCCCAACTAGCGGGGGGGGCTCCTACAATGAGCAGTTCTTC
CDR3aa: CASSLSPTSGGGSYNEQFF

j_gene: TRBJ2-5
v_gene: TRBV5-4
d_gene: TRBD2
abundance: few
CDR3nt: TGTGCCAGCAGCTTGCCTAGCGGGGGGGCGGAGACCCAGTACTTC
CDR3aa: CASSLPSGGAETQYF

j_gene: TRBJ2-7
v_gene: TRBV7-7
d_gene: TRBD1
abundance: -
CDR3nt: TGTGCCAGCAGCTTAGCGGGACAGGGATACGAGCAGTACTTC
CDR3aa: CASSLAGQGYEQYF

j_gene: TRBJ1-1
v_gene: TRBV10-1
d_gene: -
abundance: once
CDR3nt: TGCGCCAGCAGTCTTTACCGGGAGGGCACTGAAGCTTTCTTT
CDR3aa: CASSLYREGTEAFF

j_gene: TRBJ2-1
v_gene: TRBV5-6
d_gene: -
abundance: -
CDR3nt: TGTGCCAGCAGCTTGTGGGGCAGTGAGCAGTTCTTC
CDR3aa: CASSLWGSEQFF

j_gene: TRBJ2-3
v_gene: TRBV10-3
d_gene: TRBD2
abundance: -
CDR3nt: TGTGCCATCAGGGCGGGAGGAACTAGCACAGATACGCAGTATTTT
CDR3aa: CAIRAGGTSTDTQYF

j_gene: TRBJ2-3
v_gene: TRBV5-4
d_gene: TRBD2
abundance: -
CDR3nt: TGCGCCAGCAGCCTTTGGACTAGCGGGGTGACAGATACGCAGTATTTT
CDR3aa: CASSLWTSGVTDTQYF

j_gene: TRBJ2-7
v_gene: TRBV6-5
d_gene: -
abundance: -
CDR3nt: TGTGCCAGCAGCACTAGCTCCGAGCAGTACTTC
CDR3aa: CASSTSSEQYF

j_gene: TRBJ2-3
v_gene: TRBV2
d_gene: TRBD2
abundance: -
CDR3nt: TGTGCCAGTCTTGGGACTAGCGGGGGGAGCGATACGCAGTATTTT
CDR3aa: CASLGTSGGSDTQYF

j_gene: TRBJ2-7
v_gene: TRBV6-1
d_gene: -
abundance: -
CDR3nt: TGTGCCAGCAGTGAAAGGATCGGGGGATACGAGCAGTACTTC
CDR3aa: CASSERIGGYEQYF

j_gene: TRBJ2-2
v_gene: TRBV5-6
d_gene: -
abundance: few
CDR3nt: TGTGCCAGCAGCTGGGGGGATACCGGGGAGCTGTTTTTT
CDR3aa: CASSWGDTGELFF

j_gene: TRBJ2-7
v_gene: TRBV5-1
d_gene: -
abundance: few
CDR3nt: TGCGCCAGCACCCTTACAGGGTCAGACGAGCAGTACTTC
CDR3aa: CASTLTGSDEQYF

j_gene: TRBJ1-5
v_gene: TRBV19
d_gene: TRBD1
abundance: few
CDR3nt: TGTGCCAGTAGTCCACGACAGGGGGCGAGCCAGCCCCAGCATTTT
CDR3aa: CASSPRQGASQPQHF

j_gene: TRBJ1-1
v_gene: TRBV2
d_gene: -
abundance: once
CDR3nt: TGTGCCAGCGGGACACCGATTAACACTGAAGCTTTCTTT
CDR3aa: CASGTPINTEAFF

j_gene: TRBJ1-1
v_gene: TRBV7-2
d_gene: TRBD1
abundance: few
CDR3nt: TGTGCCAGCAGCTTACCCAGGGACAGAGTTAACACTGAAGCTTTCTTT
CDR3aa: CASSLPRDRVNTEAFF

j_gene: TRBJ1-3
v_gene: TRBV19
d_gene: -
abundance: -
CDR3nt: TGTGCCAGTACCCCCCGTGCGGGACGGAAGCATTCTGGAAACACCATATATTTT
CDR3aa: CASTPRAGRKHSGNTIYF

j_gene: TRBJ2-5
v_gene: TRBV13
d_gene: TRBD1
abundance: -
CDR3nt: TGTGCCAGCAGCATCGGACAGGGCCAGACCCAGTACTTC
CDR3aa: CASSIGQGQTQYF

j_gene: TRBJ2-5
v_gene: TRBV9
d_gene: TRBD2
abundance: -
CDR3nt: TGTGCCAGCAGCGTAAGAAGAAGCGGGGGGCTTCAAGAGACCCAGTACTTC
CDR3aa: CASSVRRSGGLQETQYF

j_gene: TRBJ1-5
v_gene: TRBV5-4
d_gene: -
abundance: -
CDR3nt: TGTGCCAGCAGCCAAGATGACGGGGTCGGGGATTGGAGCAATCAGCCCCAGCATTTT
CDR3aa: CASSQDDGVGDWSNQPQHF

j_gene: TRBJ2-5
v_gene: TRBV4-1
d_gene: TRBD2
abundance: -
CDR3nt: TGCGCCAGCAGCCAGCATCTGACCGGGACTAGCGGGGAGCAGACCCAGTACTTC
CDR3aa: CASSQHLTGTSGEQTQYF

j_gene: TRBJ2-7
v_gene: TRBV7-6
d_gene: TRBD2
abundance: -
CDR3nt: TGTGCCAGCAGCTTAGCGCCGTTGGGCGGGAGCTCCTACGAGCAGTACTTC
CDR3aa: CASSLAPLGGSSYEQYF

j_gene: TRBJ2-1
v_gene: TRBV2
d_gene: TRBD2
abundance: -
CDR3nt: TGTGCCAGCAGTGAAGGCTGGCTTATAGCGGGGGGGAACTACAATGAGCAGTTCTTC
CDR3aa: CASSEGWLIAGGNYNEQFF

j_gene: TRBJ2-3
v_gene: TRBV27
d_gene: TRBD1
abundance: -
CDR3nt: TGTGCCAGCAGTTCGGGACAGGGAGAGGCAGATACGCAGTATTTT
CDR3aa: CASSSGQGEADTQYF

j_gene: TRBJ2-1
v_gene: TRBV11-2
d_gene: -
abundance: -
CDR3nt: TGTGCCAGCAGCCCTGGCTCTGAGCAGTTCTTC
CDR3aa: CASSPGSEQFF

j_gene: TRBJ1-2
v_gene: TRBV19
d_gene: TRBD1
abundance: medium-sized
CDR3nt: TGTGCCAGTAGTACCCGGGACACGGACAGGGGCTACACCTTC
CDR3aa: CASSTRDTDRGYTF

j_gene: TRBJ2-7
v_gene: TRBV23-1
d_gene: TRBD1
abundance: -
CDR3nt: TGCGCCAGCAGTCCCAACAGGGGGAGCTCCTACGAGCAGTACTTC
CDR3aa: CASSPNRGSSYEQYF

j_gene: TRBJ1-2
v_gene: TRBV6-5
d_gene: -
abundance: -
CDR3nt: TGTGCCAGCAGCTATGACAGCGACTATGGCTACACCTTC
CDR3aa: CASSYDSDYGYTF

j_gene: TRBJ2-1
v_gene: TRBV18
d_gene: -
abundance: few
CDR3nt: TGTGCCAGCTCACCAGCAGGAGGATTCTACAATGAGCAGTTCTTC
CDR3aa: CASSPAGGFYNEQFF

j_gene: TRBJ1-2
v_gene: TRBV5-1
d_gene: -
abundance: few
CDR3nt: TGCGCCAGCAGCTACGGACAGAACTATGGCTACACCTTC
CDR3aa: CASSYGQNYGYTF

j_gene: TRBJ2-7
v_gene: TRBV5-1
d_gene: -
abundance: few
CDR3nt: TGCGCCAGCAAGTCAGGGGTTATCTCCTACGAGCAGTACTTC
CDR3aa: CASKSGVISYEQYF